This entry is about one T cell receptor beta chain. The data were produced by immunoSEQ multiplex PCR, yet TCRdb's version contains in-frame clones alone and is incomplete. The sample contains under 140,000 clones, around four fifths of which appear only once. The data are from a study of blood T cell repertoires in COVID-19. V was trimmed by 3 bases and J by 1 base, leaving 10 bases between them. Germline loops: CDR1 SGDLS, CDR2 YYNGEE. The CDR3 is 14 amino acids. This TCR was recovered from a woman aged 55-70 years with acute or convalescent COVID-19. The sequenced material came from peripheral blood. The chain uses TRBV9 and TRBJ1-1; D is perhaps TRBD1 (6 bases). In nucleotides, the CDR3 is TGTGCCAGCAGCGCCCGACAGGAGAACACTGAAGCTTTCTTT. This translates into CASSARQENTEAFF.